The 2 T cell receptor beta chains presented below share a single source sample, sequenced in a study of immune evolution from preneoplasia to lung adenocarcinoma listed by TCRdb under 2021. The library was built by means of the immunoSEQ multiplex PCR assay. This immuneACCESS table, as held by TCRdb, lists in-frame sequences with V and J called but not all clones. Of the missing ones, under half trace to an unresolved V gene in checked studies; the others have no known cause. This sample has around 6,200 clones in its table, and roughly three quarters of those were observed once. About a fifth of the sample belongs to the ten largest clones. Sequencing input: FFPE adjacent normal lung tissue. The receptor set was obtained from a person between 60 and 79 years old with lung adenocarcinoma.

V is TRBV9 and J is TRBJ1-6; the D gene is possibly TRBD1 (5 bases). CDR3 length: 17 amino acids. The V end lost 5 bases, the J end lost 5 bases, and 20 bases lay between the germline ends. The V gene's germline CDR1 is SGDLS and CDR2 YYNGEE. This CDR3 reads CASRPPVGTDNNSPLHF. The CDR3 coding sequence is TGTGCCAGCAGACCGCCTGTAGGGACGGACAATAATTCACCCCTCCACTTT.

As DNA, the CDR3 is TGTGCCAGCAGCCCGGGAGCGGGGGACCAAGAGACCCAGTACTTC. This encodes CASSPGAGDQETQYF. The chain recombines TRBV6-1 with TRBJ2-5; 8 bases fit TRBD2. CDR1 and CDR2 from the germline V gene are MNHNS and SASEGT. Unmatched junction bases numbered 6, after V lost 6 bases and J lost 0 bases. The CDR3 has 15 amino acids.